These 14 T cell receptor beta chains were all obtained from the same sample, sequenced in a study of beta chain features in type 1 diabetes. The isolated RNA, all of it, was reverse transcribed, so expressed TCRB transcripts were what got sequenced. TCRdb keeps only in-frame clones here, not all; method: immunoSEQ multiplex PCR. The sample carries a few hundred thousand clones, more than 12% recorded once. Sequences were obtained from naive CD4+ T cells from blood. Receptors were obtained from a young woman in good health.

The CDR3 here is CASSPEGGRGTQYF. In DNA, the CDR3 is TGTGCCAGCAGCCCGGAGGGCGGGAGGGGGACGCAGTATTTT. This chain links TRBV7-2 with TRBJ2-3; TRBD2 agrees at 9 bases. V dropped 5 bases and J dropped 9; count of bases not matched to a gene: 9. Germline assignment: CDR1 SGHTA and CDR2 FQGNSA. The CDR3 is made up of 14 amino acids. The full variable domain, completed using reference TRBV7-2 and TRBJ2-3, is GAGVSQSPSNKVTEKGKDVELRCDPISGHTALYWYRQSLGQGLEFLIYFQGNSAPDKSGLPSDRFSAERTGGSVSTLTIQRTQQEDSAVYLCASSPEGGRGTQYFGPGTRLTVL.

The CDR3, as DNA: TGTGCCAGCAGCGTAGGCGGGAGTCTCGACGAGCAGTACTTC. This gives the protein CASSVGGSLDEQYF. The chain has TRBV9 and TRBJ2-7; 7 bases align to TRBD2. V dropped 0 bases and J dropped 5; count of bases not matched to a gene: 5. The CDR3 is made up of 14 amino acids. Germline V CDR1 and CDR2: SGDLS, YYNGEE.

The V and J genes are TRBV5-6 and TRBJ2-5, with D perhaps TRBD1 (6 bases). CDR1 SGHDT and CDR2 YYEEEE come from the germline V gene. The CDR3 covers 14 residues. Deletions cut 1 base from V and 5 bases from J, with 12 bases between. The CDR3 nucleotides are TGTGCCAGCAGCTTGTACGGACAGCGGGAGACCCAGTACTTC. Translating gives CASSLYGQRETQYF. The variable domain in full, completed from reference TRBV5-6 and TRBJ2-5, reads DAGVTQSPTHLIKTRGQQVTLRCSPKSGHDTVSWYQQALGQGPQFIFQYYEEEERQRGNFPDRFSGHQFPNYSSELNVNALLLGDSALYLCASSLYGQRETQYFGPGTRLLVL.

This clone was detected only a few times. The V call is TRBV11-2, the J call TRBJ1-1; D ambiguous. V lost 1 base and J 5 bases, leaving 8 bases between the germline ends. The CDR3 extends over 13 amino acids. Germline lookup yields CDR1 SGHAT and CDR2 FQNNGV. The CDR3 here is CASSLAINTEAFF. The CDR3 DNA is TGTGCCAGCAGCTTAGCTATTAATACTGAAGCTTTCTTT.

V gene TRBV6-5 combines with J gene TRBJ1-2; 9 nucleotides line up with TRBD1. This CDR3 contains 14 residues. V lost 6 bases and J lost 4; bases outside the gene matches: 6. Germline V gene data show CDR1 as MNHEY and CDR2 as SVGAGI. The CDR3 nucleotides read TGTGCCAGCAGCACGGACAGGGGAAGCTATGGCTACACCTTC. It yields the protein CASSTDRGSYGYTF.

The J gene is TRBJ1-5, the V gene TRBV7-9; TRBD1 agrees at 7 bases. V lost 4 bases to trimming and J lost 3 bases; unmatched junction nucleotides: 3. Germline V gives CDR1 SEHNR, CDR2 FQNEAQ (reference sequence). The CDR3 has 14 amino acids. The CDR3 spells CASSSTGHNQPQHF. The DNA for the CDR3 is TGTGCCAGCAGCTCGACAGGGCACAATCAGCCCCAGCATTTT. Based on the CDR3 plus reference TRBV7-9 and TRBJ1-5, the full variable domain is DTGVSQNPRHKITKRGQNVTFRCDPISEHNRLYWYRQTLGQGPEFLTYFQNEAQLEKSRLLSDRFSAERPKGSFSTLEIQRTEQGDSAMYLCASSSTGHNQPQHFGDGTRLSIL.

The chain uses TRBV6-5 and TRBJ2-5; the match to TRBD1 covers 8 bases. After removal of 7 bases from V and 2 bases from J, the junction contained 6 bases not matched to a gene. Germline lookup yields CDR1 MNHEY and CDR2 SVGAGI. The CDR3 spans 14 residues. CDR3 region: CASTKDRVQETQYF. The CDR3 DNA is TGTGCCAGCACCAAGGACAGGGTTCAAGAGACCCAGTACTTC.

This clone was counted a few times. The same CDR3 arises from other DNA sequences in this sample as well. The chain recombines TRBV30 with TRBJ1-5; TRBD1 might be the D (5 bases). V lost 2 bases, J lost 4 bases, and 9 bases lay in between. Germline V gene sequence: CDR1 GTSNPN, CDR2 SVGIG (reference sequence). The CDR3 totals 13 residues. The CDR3 region is CAWSKQDNQPQHF. Written as DNA, the CDR3 is TGTGCCTGGAGTAAACAGGATAATCAGCCCCAGCATTTT.

This clone was seen only a few times. The chain combines TRBV4-3 with TRBJ1-5; D gene uncertain. V was cut by 2 bases and J by 0 bases, with 5 bases left in between. There are 14 residues in the CDR3. Germline V CDR1 and CDR2: LGHNA, YSLEER. The CDR3 DNA reads TGCGCCAGCAGCCAACAAAATAGCAATCAGCCCCAGCATTTT. The encoded protein is CASSQQNSNQPQHF.

V gene TRBV5-4 combines with J gene TRBJ2-5; 8 bases map to TRBD1. The J segment lost 2 bases and the V segment lost 4 bases, leaving 1 base of the junction unmatched. CDR1 and CDR2 (germline): SGHNT, YYREEE (reference sequence). This CDR3 is built from 13 residues. The CDR3 region is CASSRDRQETQYF. The CDR3 nucleotides read TGTGCCAGCAGCCGGGACAGGCAAGAGACCCAGTACTTC.

This clone came up a few times. V usage is TRBV6-5 and J usage is TRBJ2-6, with D perhaps TRBD2 (6 bases). The CDR3 totals 15 residues. V lost 6 bases, J lost 0 bases, and 9 bases lay in between. CDR1 is MNHEY, CDR2 SVGAGI, per germline. The CDR3 bases are TGTGCCAGCAGAGACGGGAGCTCTGGGGCCAACGTCCTGACTTTC. Encoded protein: CASRDGSSGANVLTF.

This rearrangement joins TRBV6-6 to TRBJ2-7, with D possibly being TRBD1 (6 bases). Deletions cut 6 bases from V and 1 base from J, with 16 bases between. The germline gives CDR1 MNHNY, CDR2 SVGAGI (reference sequence). The CDR3 has 15 residues. The DNA for the CDR3 is TGTGCCAGCAGCTCCCGGGACACCAAGTCCTACGAGCAGTACTTC. Protein product: CASSSRDTKSYEQYF.

This clone was counted only a few times. This chain joins TRBV9 and TRBJ2-2, with 7 bases aligning to TRBD2. Trimming at V came to 4 bases and at J to 4 bases, leaving 4 bases not matched to a gene. Germline V lookup: CDR1 SGDLS, CDR2 YYNGEE. The CDR3 sequence is 14 residues long. Here the CDR3 DNA reads TGTGCCAGCAGCCTTGGGGGGGGCACCGGGGAGCTGTTTTTT. It encodes CASSLGGGTGELFF. Complete variable domain (other parts from reference TRBV9 and TRBJ2-2): DSGVTQTPKHLITATGQRVTLRCSPRSGDLSVYWYQQSLDQGLQFLIQYYNGEERAKGNILERFSAQQFPDLHSELNLSSLELGDSALYFCASSLGGGTGELFFGEGSRLTVL.

This chain links TRBV5-6 with TRBJ1-4; 7 positions agree with TRBD1. This CDR3 region has 14 residues. The ends lost 4 bases at V and 8 bases at J; junction bases unmatched: 8. CDR1 SGHDT and CDR2 YYEEEE come from the germline V gene. CDR3 bases: TGTGCCAGCAGCCAAGGGACAGTGCGGGAAAAACTGTTTTTT. Translated, it gives CASSQGTVREKLFF.